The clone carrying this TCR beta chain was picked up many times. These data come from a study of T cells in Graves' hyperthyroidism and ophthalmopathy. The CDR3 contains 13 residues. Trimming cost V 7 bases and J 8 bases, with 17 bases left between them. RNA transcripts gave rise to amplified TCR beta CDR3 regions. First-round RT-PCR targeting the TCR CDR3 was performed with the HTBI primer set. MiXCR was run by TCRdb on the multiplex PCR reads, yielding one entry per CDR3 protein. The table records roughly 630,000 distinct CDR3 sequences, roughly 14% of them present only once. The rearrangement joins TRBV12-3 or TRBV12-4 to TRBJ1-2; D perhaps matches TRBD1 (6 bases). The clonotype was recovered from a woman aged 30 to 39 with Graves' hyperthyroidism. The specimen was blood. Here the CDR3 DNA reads TGTGCCAGCACCATGAGGGGGGGGGCCGGCTACACCTTC. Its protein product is CASTMRGGAGYTF.